The sequence of this T cell receptor beta chain was determined in a study of OX40 agonist ivuxolimab in advanced cancers. Study-wide background: Subjects had a mean age of around 60 years, with a range of about 23 to 85; around 80% were male. Prior checkpoint blockade (anti-PD-1, anti-PD-L1 or anti-CTLA-4) was permitted; about 40% had it.

Autoimmune disease history or systemic immunosuppression was exclusionary. Germline CDR1 is LNHDA and CDR2 is SQIVND (reference sequence). The CDR3 spans 15 residues. Trimming at V came to 3 bases and at J to 2 bases, leaving 2 bases not matched to a gene. The protocol was immunoSEQ multiplex PCR, while the TCRdb copy is restricted to in-frame clones and leaves out a portion. The sample shows about 100,000 clones, 90% to 96% of them seen only once. J is TRBJ1-3 and V is TRBV19; TRBD1 aligns across 9 bases. The input for sequencing was CD4+ or CD8+ T cells sorted from blood, taken in a trial of the OX40 agonist ivuxolimab. The receptor was isolated from an adult with an advanced solid tumor such as melanoma, head and neck, liver or kidney cancer. The CDR3 DNA reads as TGTGCCAGTAGTATTGGACAGGGGCCTGGAAACACCATATATTTT. Its translation is CASSIGQGPGNTIYF.